This TCR beta chain was observed in a study of Graves' ophthalmopathy and Graves' hyperthyroidism. Findings and limits, study-wide: Detection in blood was also observed for most expanded thyroid clonotypes above 0.001 frequency.

TCR beta CDR3 amplification used RNA transcripts. RT-PCR was first run with HTBI primers, then multiplex PCR in a second round. TCRdb recomputed calls from the multiplex PCR reads with MiXCR, one row per CDR3 protein. The sample includes about 200,000 distinct CDR3 sequences, 29% of them seen just once. Per the germline V gene, CDR1 is MNHEY and CDR2 is SVGAGI. CDR3 size: 14 residues. The V and J ends lost 4 bases and 2 bases, in that order; junction bases with no gene match: 5. This clonotype was seen many times. Its antigen is not identified. The sample comprised peripheral blood. The J gene is TRBJ2-7, the V gene TRBV6-5; 7 nucleotides align to TRBD1. This clonotype originated in a man in his fifties with Graves' ophthalmopathy. The chain's CDR3 is CASSLQGQPYEQYF. For the CDR3, the DNA is TGTGCCAGCAGTTTGCAGGGACAGCCCTACGAGCAGTACTTC.